This entry describes one T cell receptor beta chain. Its antigen specificity is not known. Base qualities are not at hand, and no much larger clone is one base apart. TCR-beta CDR3 regions were amplified from genomic DNA with the immunoSEQ hsTCRB Kit using multiplexed V- and J-gene primers. Unique DNA barcodes were added in a second PCR, and the samples were pooled together with one negative control and one positive control. Sequencing of the pooled TCR-beta libraries was performed on an Illumina MiSeq using a 150-cycle paired-end protocol. As for the authors' bioinformatics: Raw sequencing data were processed by Adaptive Biotechnologies into a report containing normalized, annotated TCR-beta repertoires. T-cell density was computed as TCR-beta templates normalized to usable DNA, which was estimated by amplifying housekeeping genes. Richness was defined as the count of unique rearrangements, and clonality was defined as 1 minus Pielou's evenness. Held by TCRdb, this immuneACCESS table contains in-frame sequences only and omits some clones. Under half of the omission traces to an unresolved V gene where checked; the cause of the rest is unknown. For V, J and clone size, that table is used; D and trimming come from the DNA. The sample table contains 9,500 to 10,000 clones; only one count was recorded for approximately 79% of them. Together, the top ten hold roughly a third of the sample.

This record belongs to a study of T cells and copy number aberrations in small-cell lung cancer (dated by TCRdb to the early 2020s). For the wider study: Whole-exome sequencing of the same tumor regions was paired with TCR repertoire sequencing so that T cell metrics could be related to mutations and copy number aberrations. Tumor TCR data existed for under 20 patients, and 14 to 15 patients had TCR data from both tumor tissue and normal tissue. The full study reports these points: The study was limited by a small sample size because surgical resection is uncommon in small-cell lung cancer, and the findings require validation. Every specimen was formalin-fixed paraffin-embedded tissue, a material known to introduce sequencing artifacts. Tumors had lower T-cell density, richness and clonality than adjacent lung tissue, but the difference in density was not significant.

The donors were limited-stage small-cell lung cancer patients whose surgical resection took place in Hangzhou, China, between the late 2000s and the early 2020s. Every donor underwent upfront surgery with no preoperative chemotherapy or radiotherapy, and no donor received immunotherapy either before or after surgery. Each of the 15 to 20 patients in the sequenced cohort was a smoker or a heavy second-hand smoker. Adjacent normal lung was collected at least 2 cm from the tumor margin and was confirmed morphologically free of malignant cells by two pathologists. To characterize T cell repertoire heterogeneity, the study applied multi-region TCR-beta sequencing to resected limited-stage small-cell lung cancers and to tumor-adjacent lung tissue. The AllPrep DNA/RNA FFPE Kit (Qiagen) was used to extract genomic DNA from the FFPE tissue. Sequenced material: normal tissue next to the tumor. This receptor was taken from a man aged 55 to 70 with small cell lung cancer.

Read as DNA, the sequence is TGTGCCAGCAGCCATGGCCGGGCCAATGAAAAACTGTTTTTT. Translation gives CASSHGRANEKLFF. The chain employs TRBV7-9 and TRBJ1-4, with an unclear D gene assignment. The CDR3 runs 14 residues from the cysteine to the phenylalanine. Only the CDR3 part of the read is kept: 42 bases, read in frame from the first base. Between the V and J ends, shortened by 5 bases and 5 bases respectively, the junction contains 12 bases. Via the germline V gene (reference sequence), CDR1 is SEHNR and CDR2 FQNEAQ.